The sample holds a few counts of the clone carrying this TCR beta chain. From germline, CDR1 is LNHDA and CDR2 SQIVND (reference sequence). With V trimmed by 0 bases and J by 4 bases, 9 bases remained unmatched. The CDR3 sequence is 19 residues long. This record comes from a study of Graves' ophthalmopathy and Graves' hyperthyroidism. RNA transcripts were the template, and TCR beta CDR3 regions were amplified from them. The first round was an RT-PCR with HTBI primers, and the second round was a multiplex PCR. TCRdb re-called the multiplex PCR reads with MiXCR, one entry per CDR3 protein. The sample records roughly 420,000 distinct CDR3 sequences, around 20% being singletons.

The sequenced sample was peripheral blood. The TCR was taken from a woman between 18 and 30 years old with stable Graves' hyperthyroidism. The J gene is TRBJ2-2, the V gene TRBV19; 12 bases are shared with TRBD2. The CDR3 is CASSIDEPGLAGFTGELFF. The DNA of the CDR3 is TGTGCCAGTAGTATAGATGAACCGGGACTAGCGGGTTTCACCGGGGAGCTGTTTTTT.